These 4 T cell receptor beta chains originate from one sample sequenced in a study of T cells after yellow fever vaccination. MiXCR, run by TCRdb on the 5' RACE reads, gives a single entry per CDR3 protein. The sample yields almost 600,000 distinct CDR3 sequences, approximately 12% seen once. The sequencing used PBMCs, collected on the day of the yellow fever booster vaccination. Every receptor here comes from a man aged 25 to 40 who received the YFV17D yellow fever vaccine.

The J gene is TRBJ2-7, the V gene TRBV7-2; 9 bases map to TRBD2. V lost 5 bases to trimming and J lost 3 bases; unmatched junction nucleotides: 5. CDR1 is SGHTA and CDR2 is FQGNSA in the germline V gene. The CDR3 extends over 14 amino acids. CDR3 sequence (DNA): TGTGCCAGCAGCCTGCTAGCGGGACACTACGAGCAGTACTTC. Its translation: CASSLLAGHYEQYF. The variable domain in full, completed from reference TRBV7-2 and TRBJ2-7, reads GAGVSQSPSNKVTEKGKDVELRCDPISGHTALYWYRQSLGQGLEFLIYFQGNSAPDKSGLPSDRFSAERTGGSVSTLTIQRTQQEDSAVYLCASSLLAGHYEQYFGPGTRLTVT.

This clonotype came up once. The chain links TRBV28 to TRBJ1-1, with unresolved D. Germline assignment: CDR1 MDHEN and CDR2 SYDVKM. The CDR3 loop spans 13 amino acids. Trimming stripped 10 bases from V and 5 bases from J, with 17 bases between. Here the CDR3 reads CATKSFPETEAFF. For the CDR3, the DNA is TGTGCCACCAAGTCTTTCCCCGAGACTGAAGCTTTCTTT.

At least ten counts were recorded for this clonotype. V gene TRBV12-3 or TRBV12-4 combines with J gene TRBJ1-6; 7 nucleotides agree with TRBD1. This CDR3 has 14 amino acids. V shed 5 bases and J 6 bases; nucleotides not matched to a gene: 4. The CDR3 DNA reads as TGTGCCAGCAGTCAGGGGGGAGGTAATTCACCCCTCCACTTT. This sequence encodes CASSQGGGNSPLHF.

The chain carries TRBV7-2 and TRBJ2-5; 12 nucleotides agree with TRBD2. With 5 bases clipped from V and 5 bases from J, the junction kept 3 bases outside the gene matches. Germline-derived CDR1 and CDR2 are SGHTA and FQGNSA. The CDR3 is 14 amino acids. This chain's CDR3 is CASSRLAGAETQYF. The CDR3 DNA reads as TGTGCCAGCAGCCGACTAGCGGGAGCTGAGACCCAGTACTTC.